This TCR beta chain was recorded in a study of blood T cell repertoires in COVID-19. This CDR3 spans 15 amino acids. Germline V CDR1 and CDR2: SGHNT, YYREEE (reference sequence). V was shortened by 2 bases and J by 2 bases, with 11 bases between the two germline ends. The protocol was immunoSEQ multiplex PCR, while the TCRdb copy is restricted to in-frame clones and leaves out a portion. Among 60,000 to 65,000 clones, about 70% were seen once, and the ten largest hold less than 6%. The chain carries TRBV5-4 and TRBJ2-1; TRBD1 might be the D (5 bases). The TCR sequence derives from a human donor in a cohort sampled during active COVID-19. Sequencing used peripheral blood. The CDR3 spells CASSFGQGTYNEQFF. The CDR3, as DNA: TGTGCCAGCAGCTTCGGGCAGGGAACCTACAATGAGCAGTTCTTC. The whole variable domain, filled in from reference TRBV5-4 and TRBJ2-1, reads ETGVTQSPTHLIKTRGQQVTLRCSSQSGHNTVSWYQQALGQGPQFIFQYYREEENGRGNFPPRFSGLQFPNYSSELNVNALELDDSALYLCASSFGQGTYNEQFFGPGTRLTVL.